This TCR beta chain was profiled in a study of T cells expressing NK-cell markers. Study as a whole: In sorted CD3+CD56+NKG2C+, CD3+CD56+NKG2C- and CD3+CD56-NKG2C+ T cells, TCR beta repertoires were obtained. Seven sequenced donors out of eight were HCMV-seropositive, one seronegative. Broader study findings: Leadership of the CD3+CD56-NKG2C+ fraction also belonged to these clonotypes in four donors.

Points on this clonotype: Its antigen is still unknown.

TCRdb reprocessed the 5' RACE reads; each CDR3 protein has one entry and no DNA is given. In total, the table holds 500,000 to 600,000 distinct CDR3 sequences. Per the germline V gene, CDR1 is SGHTA and CDR2 is FQGTGA. This CDR3 spans 15 amino acids. The rearrangement joins TRBV7-3 to TRBJ2-3; TCRdb proposes TRBD2, but this gene call is untestable without DNA. Sequenced: blood T cells: a sorted CD56 or NKG2C T cell subset, CD4+ or CD8+ T cells, or bulk PBMC T cells (not recorded which). This sequence was found in a man younger than 35 in good health. The CDR3 region is CASSLLAGGQDTQYF.